This record concerns one TCR beta chain sequence. What it binds is not known. Every isolated RNA sample was fully reverse transcribed, so sequencing captured expressed TCRB transcripts. The table came from immunoSEQ multiplex PCR; TCRdb's copy has only in-frame clones and leaves some out. The data show around 56,000 clones, about 50% seen once. This sample stems from a study of beta chain features in type 1 diabetes. The length of the CDR3 is 17 residues. From germline, CDR1 is LNHNV and CDR2 YYDKDF (reference sequence). With 0 bases removed from V and 5 bases from J, the gap between germline ends came to 19 bases. Study results and caveats: Type 1 diabetes patients showed a moderate but significant shortening of TCRB CDR3s in all four CD4+ subsets.

This chain connects TRBV15 to TRBJ1-1; D might be TRBD1 (5 bases). Sequencing used Tregs from blood. The sequence came from a woman between 40 and 50 years old with type 1 diabetes. The CDR3, as DNA: TGTGCCACCAGCAGAGATCTCCCCCCCAGGGCGGGAACTGAAGCTTTCTTT. Its translation is CATSRDLPPRAGTEAFF.